This TCR beta chain was retrieved from a study of CD8 T cells in Susac syndrome. Study overall: There were over five sequenced Susac syndrome patients with active disease and roughly 8 in remission. Study observations and caveats: No clonal expansion appeared among CD4+ T cells in Susac patients. The TCR sequencing and HLA analysis in the study involved a relatively small number of individuals, as the study acknowledged.

RNA amounts of about 0.5 to 1 ug underwent reverse transcription with random hexamers. TCRdb re-analysed the immunoSEQ multiplex PCR reads in MiXCR, keeping a single row per CDR3 protein. The sample yields roughly 150,000 distinct CDR3 sequences, roughly 95% seen once. The patients with Susac syndrome were individuals who fulfilled the recently defined diagnostic criteria for disease that was either definite or probable. Per germline, CDR1 MNHEY and CDR2 SVGEGT. The CDR3 totals 15 residues. Trimming removed 7 bases at V and 8 bases at J, with 23 bases between. As concerns this clonotype: Its specificity is unknown.

The sequenced sample consisted of CD4+ T cells from PBMCs. The TCR sequence derives from a human donor with Susac syndrome. The V and J genes are TRBV6-2 or TRBV6-3 and TRBJ1-1; possibly TRBD1 for D (5 bases). CDR3 residues: CASKRTWGSLTEAFF. The CDR3, as DNA: TGTGCCAGCAAACGTACCTGGGGGTCGTTGACGGAAGCTTTCTTT.